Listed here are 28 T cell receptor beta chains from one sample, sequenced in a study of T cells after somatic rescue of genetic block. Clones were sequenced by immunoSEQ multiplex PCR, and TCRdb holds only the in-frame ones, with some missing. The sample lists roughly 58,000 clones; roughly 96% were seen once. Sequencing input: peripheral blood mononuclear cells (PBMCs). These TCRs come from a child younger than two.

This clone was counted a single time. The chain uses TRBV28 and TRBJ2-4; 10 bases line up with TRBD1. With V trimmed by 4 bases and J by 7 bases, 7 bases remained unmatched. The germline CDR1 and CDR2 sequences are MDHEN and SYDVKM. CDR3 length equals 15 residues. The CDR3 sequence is CASSYAGTGDNIQYF. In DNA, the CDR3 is TGTGCCAGCAGTTATGCCGGGACAGGGGACAACATTCAGTACTTC.

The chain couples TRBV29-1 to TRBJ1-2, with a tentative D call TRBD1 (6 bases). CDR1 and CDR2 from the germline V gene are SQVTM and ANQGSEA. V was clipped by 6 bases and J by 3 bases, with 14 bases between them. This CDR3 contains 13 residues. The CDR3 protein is CSVTGWFYYGYTF. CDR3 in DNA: TGCAGCGTAACAGGGTGGTTTTACTATGGCTACACCTTC.

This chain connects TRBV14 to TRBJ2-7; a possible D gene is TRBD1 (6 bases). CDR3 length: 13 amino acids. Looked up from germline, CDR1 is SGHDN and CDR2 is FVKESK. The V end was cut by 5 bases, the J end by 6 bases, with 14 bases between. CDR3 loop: CASSTTGRAEQYF. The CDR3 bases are TGTGCCAGCAGCACGACAGGTCGCGCCGAGCAGTACTTC. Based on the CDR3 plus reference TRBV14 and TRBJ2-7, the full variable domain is EAGVTQFPSHSVIEKGQTVTLRCDPISGHDNLYWYRRVMGKEIKFLLHFVKESKQDESGMPNNRFLAERTGGTYSTLKVQPAELEDSGVYFCASSTTGRAEQYFGPGTRLTVT.

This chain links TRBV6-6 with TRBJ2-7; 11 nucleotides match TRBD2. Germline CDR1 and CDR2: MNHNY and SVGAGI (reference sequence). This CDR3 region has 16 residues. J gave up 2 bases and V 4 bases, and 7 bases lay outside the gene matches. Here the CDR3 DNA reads TGTGCCAGCAGTTCCCTCGGACTAGCGGGCCCCTACGAGCAGTACTTC. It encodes CASSSLGLAGPYEQYF.

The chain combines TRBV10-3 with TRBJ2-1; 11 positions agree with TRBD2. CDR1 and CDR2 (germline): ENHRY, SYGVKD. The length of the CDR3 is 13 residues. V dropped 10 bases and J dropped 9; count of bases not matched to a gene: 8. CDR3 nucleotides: TGTGCCACGTCTAGCGGGAGGTCCAGTGAGCAGTTCTTC. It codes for CATSSGRSSEQFF.

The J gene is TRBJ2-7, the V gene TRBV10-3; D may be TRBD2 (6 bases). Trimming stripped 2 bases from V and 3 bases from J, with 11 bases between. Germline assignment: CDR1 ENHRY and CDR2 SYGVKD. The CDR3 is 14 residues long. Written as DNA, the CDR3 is TGTGCCATCAGTGAGGGGTTCGGGGGCTACGAGCAGTACTTC. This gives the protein CAISEGFGGYEQYF.

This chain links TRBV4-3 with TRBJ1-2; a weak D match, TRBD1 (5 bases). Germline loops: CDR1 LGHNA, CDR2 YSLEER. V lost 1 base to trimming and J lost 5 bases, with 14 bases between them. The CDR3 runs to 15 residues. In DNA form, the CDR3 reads TGCGCCAGCAGCCAAGGGGGCGGGGGACCTTATGGCTACACCTTC. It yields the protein CASSQGGGGPYGYTF.

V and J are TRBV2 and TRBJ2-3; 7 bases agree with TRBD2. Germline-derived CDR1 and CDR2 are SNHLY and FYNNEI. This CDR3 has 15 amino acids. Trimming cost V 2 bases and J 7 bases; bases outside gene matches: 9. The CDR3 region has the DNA TGTGCCAGCAGTGAACCAGCGGGGCAGGGAAATACGCAGTATTTT. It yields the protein CASSEPAGQGNTQYF.

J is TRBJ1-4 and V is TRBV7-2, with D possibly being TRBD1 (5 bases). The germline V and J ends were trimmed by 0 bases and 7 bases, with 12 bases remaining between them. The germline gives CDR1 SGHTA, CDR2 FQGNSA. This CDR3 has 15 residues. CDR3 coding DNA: TGTGCCAGCAGCTTAGCTCGGTTCCAGGGTGAAAAACTGTTTTTT. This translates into CASSLARFQGEKLFF.

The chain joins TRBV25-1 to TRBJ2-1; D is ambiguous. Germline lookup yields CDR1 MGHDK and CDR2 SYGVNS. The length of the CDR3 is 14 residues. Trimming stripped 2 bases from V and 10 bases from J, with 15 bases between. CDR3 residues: CASSEKNPPGEQFF. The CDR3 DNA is TGTGCCAGCAGTGAAAAAAACCCCCCAGGAGAGCAGTTCTTC.

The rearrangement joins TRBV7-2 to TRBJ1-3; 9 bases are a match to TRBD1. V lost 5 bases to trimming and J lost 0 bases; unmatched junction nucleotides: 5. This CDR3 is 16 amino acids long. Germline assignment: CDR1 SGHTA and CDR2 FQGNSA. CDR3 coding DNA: TGTGCCAGCAGCCTTACAGGGGGCGCCTCTGGAAACACCATATATTTT. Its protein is CASSLTGGASGNTIYF.

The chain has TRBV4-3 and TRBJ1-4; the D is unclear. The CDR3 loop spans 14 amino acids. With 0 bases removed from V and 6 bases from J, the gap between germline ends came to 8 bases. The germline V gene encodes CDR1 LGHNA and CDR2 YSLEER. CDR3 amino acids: CASSQDSGDEKLFF. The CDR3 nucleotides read TGCGCCAGCAGCCAAGATTCCGGGGATGAAAAACTGTTTTTT.

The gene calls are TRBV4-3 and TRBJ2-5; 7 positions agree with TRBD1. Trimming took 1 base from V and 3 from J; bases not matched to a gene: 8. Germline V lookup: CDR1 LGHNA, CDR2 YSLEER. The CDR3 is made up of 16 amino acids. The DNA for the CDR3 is TGCGCCAGCAGCCAAGTCGCGACAGGGCCCAAAGAGACCCAGTACTTC. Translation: CASSQVATGPKETQYF.

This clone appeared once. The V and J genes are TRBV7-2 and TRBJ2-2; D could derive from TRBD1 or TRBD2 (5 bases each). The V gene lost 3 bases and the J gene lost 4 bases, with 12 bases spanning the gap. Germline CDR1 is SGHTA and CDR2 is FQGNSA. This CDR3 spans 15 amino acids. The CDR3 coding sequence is TGTGCCAGCAGCTTTCGAGGGGTCTTCACCGGGGAGCTGTTTTTT. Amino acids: CASSFRGVFTGELFF.

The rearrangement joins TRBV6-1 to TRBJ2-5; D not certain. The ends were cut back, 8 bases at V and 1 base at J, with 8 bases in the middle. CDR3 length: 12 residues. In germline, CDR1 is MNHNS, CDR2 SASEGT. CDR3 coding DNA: TGTGCCAGCGGTCATCTCCAAGAGACCCAGTACTTC. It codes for CASGHLQETQYF.

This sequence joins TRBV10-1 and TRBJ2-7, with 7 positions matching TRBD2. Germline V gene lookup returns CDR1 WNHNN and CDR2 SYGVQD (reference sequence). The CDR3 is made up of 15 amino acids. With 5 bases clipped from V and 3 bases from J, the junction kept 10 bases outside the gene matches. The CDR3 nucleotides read TGCGCCAGCAGTCCGTCTAGGAGCGGGATCTACGAGCAGTACTTC. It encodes CASSPSRSGIYEQYF.

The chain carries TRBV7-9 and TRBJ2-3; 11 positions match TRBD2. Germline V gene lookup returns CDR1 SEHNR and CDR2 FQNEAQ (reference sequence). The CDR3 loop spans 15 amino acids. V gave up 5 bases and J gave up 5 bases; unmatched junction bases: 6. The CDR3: CASSLTSGTRDTQYF. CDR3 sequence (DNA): TGTGCCAGCAGCCTGACTAGCGGGACGAGAGATACGCAGTATTTT.

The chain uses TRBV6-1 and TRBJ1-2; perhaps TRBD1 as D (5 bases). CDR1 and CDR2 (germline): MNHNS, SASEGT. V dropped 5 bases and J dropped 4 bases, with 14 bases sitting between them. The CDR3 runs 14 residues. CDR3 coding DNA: TGTGCCAGCAGTATGACCAGGGTGACCTATGGCTACACCTTC. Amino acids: CASSMTRVTYGYTF.

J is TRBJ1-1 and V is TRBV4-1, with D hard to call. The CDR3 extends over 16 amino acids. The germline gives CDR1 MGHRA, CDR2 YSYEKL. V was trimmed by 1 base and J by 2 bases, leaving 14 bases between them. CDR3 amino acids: CASSQGSIRFNTEAFF. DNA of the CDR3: TGCGCCAGCAGCCAAGGGTCCATACGTTTTAACACTGAAGCTTTCTTT.

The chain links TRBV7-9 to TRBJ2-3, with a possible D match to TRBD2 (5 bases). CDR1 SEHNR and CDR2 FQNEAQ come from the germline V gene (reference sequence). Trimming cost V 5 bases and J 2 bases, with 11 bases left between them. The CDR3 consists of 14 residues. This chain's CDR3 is CASSIERTTDTQYF. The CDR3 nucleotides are TGTGCCAGCAGCATAGAGCGGACCACAGATACGCAGTATTTT. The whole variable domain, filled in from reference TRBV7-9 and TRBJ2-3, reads DTGVSQNPRHKITKRGQNVTFRCDPISEHNRLYWYRQTLGQGPEFLTYFQNEAQLEKSRLLSDRFSAERPKGSFSTLEIQRTEQGDSAMYLCASSIERTTDTQYFGPGTRLTVL.

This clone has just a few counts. The CDR3 DNA reads as TGTGCCAGCAGGGGATCTAGACTGTTTTTT. This codes for CASRGSRLFF. The chain uses TRBV25-1 and TRBJ1-4; D gene unclear. Germline values: CDR1 MGHDK, CDR2 SYGVNS. The CDR3 contains 10 residues. Trimming pared 6 bases from V and 13 bases from J, leaving 9 bases between.

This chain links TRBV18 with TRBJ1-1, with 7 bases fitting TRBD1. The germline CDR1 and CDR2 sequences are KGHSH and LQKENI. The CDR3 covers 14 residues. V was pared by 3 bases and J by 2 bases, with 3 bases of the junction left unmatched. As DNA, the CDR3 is TGTGCCAGCTCACCCGGACAGGTTAACACTGAAGCTTTCTTT. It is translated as CASSPGQVNTEAFF.

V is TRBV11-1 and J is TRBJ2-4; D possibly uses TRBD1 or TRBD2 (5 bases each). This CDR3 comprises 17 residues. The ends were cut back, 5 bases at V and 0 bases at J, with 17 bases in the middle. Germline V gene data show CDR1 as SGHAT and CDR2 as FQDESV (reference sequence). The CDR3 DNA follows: TGTGCCAGCAGCAAATGGGGGTCCCATATAGCCAAAAACATTCAGTACTTC. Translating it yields CASSKWGSHIAKNIQYF. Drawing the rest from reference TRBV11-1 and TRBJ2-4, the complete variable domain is EAEVAQSPRYKITEKSQAVAFWCDPISGHATLYWYRQILGQGPELLVQFQDESVVDDSQLPKDRFSAERLKGVDSTLKIQPAELGDSAMYLCASSKWGSHIAKNIQYFGAGTRLSVL.

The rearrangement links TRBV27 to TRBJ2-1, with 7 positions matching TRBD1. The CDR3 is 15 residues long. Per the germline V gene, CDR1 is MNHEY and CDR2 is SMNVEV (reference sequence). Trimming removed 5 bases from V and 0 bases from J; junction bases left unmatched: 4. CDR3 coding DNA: TGTGCCAGCAGTATGGGACAGAGCTCCTACAATGAGCAGTTCTTC. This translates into CASSMGQSSYNEQFF.

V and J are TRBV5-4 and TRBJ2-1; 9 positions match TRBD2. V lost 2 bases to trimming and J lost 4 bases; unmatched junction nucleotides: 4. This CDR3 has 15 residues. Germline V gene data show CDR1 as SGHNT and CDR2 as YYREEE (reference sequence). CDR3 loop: CASSFGGRDYNEQFF. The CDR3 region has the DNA TGTGCCAGCAGCTTCGGCGGGAGGGATTACAATGAGCAGTTCTTC. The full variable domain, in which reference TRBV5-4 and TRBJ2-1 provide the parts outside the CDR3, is ETGVTQSPTHLIKTRGQQVTLRCSSQSGHNTVSWYQQALGQGPQFIFQYYREEENGRGNFPPRFSGLQFPNYSSELNVNALELDDSALYLCASSFGGRDYNEQFFGPGTRLTVL.

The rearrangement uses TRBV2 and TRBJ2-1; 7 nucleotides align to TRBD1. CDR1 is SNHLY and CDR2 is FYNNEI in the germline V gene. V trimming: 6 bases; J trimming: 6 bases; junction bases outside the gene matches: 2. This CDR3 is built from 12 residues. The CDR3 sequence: CASRGQFNEQFF. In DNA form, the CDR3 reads TGTGCCAGCAGGGGACAGTTCAATGAGCAGTTCTTC.

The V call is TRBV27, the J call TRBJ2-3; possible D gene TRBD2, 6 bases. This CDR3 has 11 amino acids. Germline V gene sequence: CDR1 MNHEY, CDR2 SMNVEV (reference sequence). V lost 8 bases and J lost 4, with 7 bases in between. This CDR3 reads CASSGADTQYF. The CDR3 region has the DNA TGTGCCAGCTCGGGGGCAGATACGCAGTATTTT.

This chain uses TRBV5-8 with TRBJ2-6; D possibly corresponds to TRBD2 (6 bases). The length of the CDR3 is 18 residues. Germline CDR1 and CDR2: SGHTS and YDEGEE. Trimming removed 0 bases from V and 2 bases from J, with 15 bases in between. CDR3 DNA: TGTGCCAGCAGCTTGGTACCCGGGGGAAGGACTGGGGCCAACGTCCTGACTTTC. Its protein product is CASSLVPGGRTGANVLTF. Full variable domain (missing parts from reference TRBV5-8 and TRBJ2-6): EAGVTQSPTHLIKTRGQQATLRCSPISGHTSVYWYQQALGLGLQFLLWYDEGEERNRGNFPPRFSGRQFPNYSSELNVNALELEDSALYLCASSLVPGGRTGANVLTFGAGSRLTVL.